This TCR beta chain came from a study of cytomegalovirus exposure and HLA in healthy donors. Study-level results: Investigators reported about 160 TCR beta chains as tied to cytomegalovirus.

As for this clone: Its antigen is undetermined.

Only in-frame clones appear in the TCRdb table, and some are missing; sequencing was by immunoSEQ multiplex PCR. The sample lists 55,000 to 80,000 clones, approximately 95% occurring once. CDR3 size: 16 residues. The V and J ends lost 2 bases and 7 bases, in that order; junction bases with no gene match: 12. Germline V gene data show CDR1 as SQVTM and CDR2 as ANQGSEA. This chain joins TRBV29-1 and TRBJ2-1; TRBD1 aligns across 9 bases. This clonotype originated in a young woman in good health and CMV-seropositive. Sequencing was carried out using PBMCs. The CDR3 is CSVELGWDRVANEQFF. DNA for the CDR3: TGCAGCGTTGAACTCGGGTGGGACAGGGTAGCGAATGAGCAGTTCTTC.